This T cell receptor (beta chain) comes out of a study of spatial heterogeneity in lung cancer. At the level of the study: Bulk RNA-seq from matched material yielded a T cell module score that correlated strongly with TCR transcript counts in tumor regions. The study, taken as a whole, reports: Tumor mutation count correlated with how many alpha and beta TCRs expanded intratumorally.

As to this clonotype: Its antigen is as yet unknown. With the library built for alpha chains, this beta chain is off target and its frequency is not meaningful.

The sample's time point: sample taken at primary tumor resection. Sequencing of whole RNA from tumor, nontumor lung or frozen PBMC involved no sorting. The V gene end was trimmed by 1 base and the J gene end by 8 bases; junction bases not matched to a gene: 13. The CDR3 is 16 amino acids. CDR1 is DFQATT and CDR2 is SNEGSKA in the germline V gene (reference sequence). TCRdb re-derived calls from the 5' RACE reads in MiXCR, one entry per CDR3 protein. The sample includes about 18,000 distinct CDR3 sequences, approximately 9.6% of them seen just once. The sequence came from a female donor with early-stage non-small cell lung cancer. This specimen was lung tumor tissue, taken at surgery. V is TRBV20-1 and J is TRBJ1-4, with 7 bases matching TRBD1. The CDR3 DNA follows: TGCAGTGCTAGAGGCGACAGCAGGGGGGAGGGGGAAAAACTGTTTTTT. This gives the protein CSARGDSRGEGEKLFF.